This T cell receptor (beta chain) emerged from a study of T cell clonotyping in hematopoietic cell transplantation. Study as a whole: Recipient samples before transplant were obtained post-cytoreduction.

Assay used: immunoSEQ multiplex PCR; TCRdb lists only in-frame clones, some missing. Of roughly 80,000 clones listed, about 95% are singletons. Time point in this sample: recipient sample about 28 days before transplant, after cytoreduction. Samples: about 28 days before transplant, then days 30, 100 and 180 after. The length of the CDR3 is 14 residues. Germline CDR1 MNHEY, CDR2 SVGAGI. The V end lost 2 bases, the J end lost 1 base, and 6 bases lay between the germline ends. Notes on the study in general: Few recipient clonotypes overlapped donors; over 95% were de novo at given depth. Pathologically expanded recipient clonotypes increased progressively from day 30 to day 180 as diversity fell.

As to this clone: Its antigen remains unknown.

This material consisted of peripheral blood mononuclear cells, taken before stem cell transplant. The origin of this receptor is a woman aged 45-59 years with acute myeloid leukemia. Some clones in this sample may be carry-over from other donors' samples. The chain has TRBV6-5 and TRBJ1-5, with a tentative D call TRBD1 (5 bases). This CDR3 is CASSYRGSNQPQHF. CDR3 nucleotides: TGTGCCAGCAGTTACCGGGGGAGCAATCAGCCCCAGCATTTT.